The 21 T cell receptor beta chains listed next were all sequenced from one sample in a study of blood T cell repertoires in COVID-19. TCRdb's table, derived via immunoSEQ multiplex PCR, lists solely in-frame clones and lacks some. The sample holds 180,000 or so clones; around 81% are singletons and the top ten take about 10%. The sequencing input was peripheral blood. All receptors derive from a woman aged 40 to 50 with COVID-19, enrolled during active disease.

J is TRBJ1-3 and V is TRBV18; D not resolved. CDR1 is KGHSH, CDR2 LQKENI, per germline. This CDR3 region has 15 residues. Trimming left V 0 bases short and J 1 base short, with 7 bases between. CDR3 sequence: CASSPPSSSGNTIYF. DNA of the CDR3: TGTGCCAGCTCACCACCATCGTCGTCTGGAAACACCATATATTTT.

The rearrangement joins TRBV6-5 to TRBJ1-6; TRBD1 matches 8 bases. CDR1 and CDR2 (germline): MNHEY, SVGAGI. V was pared by 4 bases and J by 6 bases, with 2 bases of the junction left unmatched. CDR3 length: 14 amino acids. This CDR3 reads CASSLDRANSPLHF. The CDR3 nucleotides are TGTGCCAGCAGTTTGGACAGGGCTAATTCACCCCTCCACTTT.

This sequence joins TRBV5-6 and TRBJ1-6; perhaps TRBD1 as D (6 bases). Between the trimmed V and J ends, which lost 3 bases and 0 bases, there was a span of 13 bases. The V gene's germline CDR1 is SGHDT and CDR2 YYEEEE. This CDR3 has 17 residues. Here the CDR3 reads CASSSFDRSSYNSPLHF. As DNA, the CDR3 is TGTGCCAGCAGCTCATTTGACAGGAGCTCCTATAATTCACCCCTCCACTTT.

The genes are TRBV5-4 and TRBJ2-1, with 15 bases lining up with TRBD2. The ends lost 7 bases at V and 6 bases at J; junction bases unmatched: 8. The germline V gene encodes CDR1 SGHNT and CDR2 YYREEE (reference sequence). This CDR3 comprises 16 residues. This CDR3 is CASGTSGGIRTNEQFF. DNA for the CDR3: TGTGCCAGCGGGACTAGCGGGGGGATCCGTACCAATGAGCAGTTCTTC.

CDR3: CASSQPGQGINEQFF. CDR3 coding DNA: TGCGCCAGCAGCCAGCCGGGACAGGGTATAAATGAGCAGTTCTTC. The gene calls are TRBV4-1 and TRBJ2-1; 9 bases map to TRBD1. Germline values: CDR1 MGHRA, CDR2 YSYEKL. With 3 bases clipped from V and 7 bases from J, the junction kept 7 bases outside the gene matches. This CDR3 has 15 residues.

V and J are TRBV13 and TRBJ2-2; 10 bases match TRBD2. CDR1 PRHDT and CDR2 FYEKMQ come from the germline V gene (reference sequence). With 5 bases clipped from V and 5 bases from J, the junction kept 8 bases outside the gene matches. The CDR3 is 16 amino acids. CDR3 DNA sequence: TGTGCCAGCAGCCGAGGCTCTAGCGGGGGAACCGGGGAGCTGTTTTTT. Translating gives CASSRGSSGGTGELFF.

A word on this clone: Other nucleotide sequences from this sample produce the same CDR3. This chain joins TRBV19 and TRBJ2-6, with D possibly matching TRBD1 (5 bases). This CDR3 region has 16 residues. Germline CDR1 LNHDA, CDR2 SQIVND (reference sequence). With 6 bases removed from V and 0 bases from J, the gap between germline ends came to 12 bases. The CDR3 reads CASSRDSSSGANVLTF. CDR3 nucleotide sequence: TGTGCCAGTAGCCGCGACAGTTCCTCTGGGGCCAACGTCCTGACTTTC.

This rearrangement joins TRBV9 to TRBJ2-3; a weak D match, TRBD2 (7 bases). There are 16 residues in the CDR3. Germline CDR1 reads SGDLS; CDR2 reads YYNGEE. Trimming removed 4 bases from V and 3 bases from J, with 18 bases in between. Written as DNA, the CDR3 is TGTGCCAGCAGCCCGAGCCGAAGGGGGGGAACAGATACGCAGTATTTT. Its translation is CASSPSRRGGTDTQYF.

The chain joins TRBV28 to TRBJ2-7; 9 bases map to TRBD1. The J segment lost 4 bases and the V segment lost 7 bases, leaving 8 bases of the junction unmatched. The germline V gene encodes CDR1 MDHEN and CDR2 SYDVKM. The CDR3 runs to 14 residues. The CDR3 region is CASTTGGVQYEQYF. The CDR3 bases are TGTGCCAGCACAACAGGGGGCGTTCAATACGAGCAGTACTTC. Looking up the rest from reference TRBV28 and TRBJ2-7 gives the full variable domain: DVKVTQSSRYLVKRTGEKVFLECVQDMDHENMFWYRQDPGLGLRLIYFSYDVKMKEKGDIPEGYSVSREKKERFSLILESASTNQTSMYLCASTTGGVQYEQYFGPGTRLTVT.

The chain recombines TRBV2 with TRBJ2-1; 10 nucleotides align to TRBD2. Losses at the gene ends were 6 bases for V and 2 bases for J; bases not matched to a gene: 1. The CDR3 loop spans 14 amino acids. CDR1 and CDR2 from the germline V gene are SNHLY and FYNNEI. CDR3 sequence: CASSTSGTYNEQFF. The CDR3 region has the DNA TGTGCCAGCAGCACTAGCGGGACCTACAATGAGCAGTTCTTC. The variable domain in full, with the rest retrieved from reference TRBV2 and TRBJ2-1, is EPEVTQTPSHQVTQMGQEVILRCVPISNHLYFYWYRQILGQKVEFLVSFYNNEISEKSEIFDDQFSVERPDGSNFTLKIRSTKLEDSAMYFCASSTSGTYNEQFFGPGTRLTVL.

This chain connects TRBV5-4 to TRBJ2-4, with D unclear. This CDR3 has 13 amino acids. V dropped 3 bases and J dropped 0 bases, with 4 bases sitting between them. Germline loops: CDR1 SGHNT, CDR2 YYREEE (reference sequence). CDR3 bases: TGTGCCAGCAGCTCACTAGCCAAAAACATTCAGTACTTC. Residues: CASSSLAKNIQYF.

In its sample, this clone was seen a few times. The chain couples TRBV7-9 to TRBJ1-4; 9 bases are shared with TRBD1. After removal of 5 bases from V and 8 bases from J, the junction contained 6 bases not matched to a gene. Per the germline V gene, CDR1 is SEHNR and CDR2 is FQNEAQ (reference sequence). There are 14 residues in the CDR3. The chain's CDR3 is CASSTAGQGEKLFF. Here the CDR3 DNA reads TGTGCCAGCAGCACGGCGGGACAGGGCGAAAAACTGTTTTTT.

The V and J genes are TRBV30 and TRBJ1-2; 8 positions match TRBD1. This CDR3 spans 16 amino acids. CDR1 is GTSNPN, CDR2 SVGIG, per germline (reference sequence). The ends lost 4 bases at V and 7 bases at J; junction bases unmatched: 17. In DNA form, the CDR3 reads TGTGCCTGGACGGCCCTGGCAGGGGGCAGCTTGGGTGGCTACACCTTC. Protein product: CAWTALAGGSLGGYTF.

The rearrangement links TRBV11-2 to TRBJ2-1; 7 bases match TRBD1. V lost 5 bases, J lost 2 bases, and 6 bases stayed unmatched. Germline V lookup: CDR1 SGHAT, CDR2 FQNNGV. This CDR3 has 15 residues. This CDR3 is CASSRQGQTYNEQFF. The CDR3 DNA follows: TGTGCCAGCAGCCGGCAGGGACAGACCTACAATGAGCAGTTCTTC.

This clone was detected once. V gene TRBV6-6 combines with J gene TRBJ2-7; 8 bases line up with TRBD2. The CDR3 loop spans 17 amino acids. Looked up from germline, CDR1 is MNHNY and CDR2 is SVGAGI (reference sequence). The trim removed 5 bases at V and 3 bases at J, leaving 15 bases unmatched. CDR3 amino acids: CASSRLDRLAGIYEQYF. The CDR3, as DNA: TGTGCCAGCAGTCGCCTTGATAGGTTAGCGGGAATCTACGAGCAGTACTTC.

This chain links TRBV13 with TRBJ1-1; 7 bases map to TRBD1. V lost 3 bases, J lost 0 bases, and 1 base stayed unmatched. The CDR3 length is 14 residues. CDR1 and CDR2 (germline): PRHDT, FYEKMQ (reference sequence). The CDR3 loop reads CASSFGQVNTEAFF. In nucleotides, the CDR3 is TGTGCCAGCAGCTTCGGACAGGTGAACACTGAAGCTTTCTTT. Full variable domain (outside the CDR3, taken from reference TRBV13 and TRBJ1-1): AAGVIQSPRHLIKEKRETATLKCYPIPRHDTVYWYQQGPGQDPQFLISFYEKMQSDKGSIPDRFSAQQFSDYHSELNMSSLELGDSALYFCASSFGQVNTEAFFGQGTRLTVV.

The J gene is TRBJ1-6, the V gene TRBV19, with TRBD1 matching over 7 bases. The CDR3 extends over 14 amino acids. The germline CDR1 and CDR2 sequences are LNHDA and SQIVND (reference sequence). V was clipped by 8 bases and J by 8 bases; unmatched bases: 9. This chain's CDR3 is CASASMGQYSPLHF. CDR3 nucleotides: TGTGCCAGTGCCTCGATGGGACAGTATTCACCCCTCCACTTT. Drawing the rest from reference TRBV19 and TRBJ1-6, the complete variable domain is DGGITQSPKYLFRKEGQNVTLSCEQNLNHDAMYWYRQDPGQGLRLIYYSQIVNDFQKGDIAEGYSVSREKKESFPLTVTSAQKNPTAFYLCASASMGQYSPLHFGNGTRLTVT.

This chain joins TRBV7-9 and TRBJ1-2; tentatively, D is TRBD1 (5 bases). Trimming cost V 3 bases and J 6 bases, with 17 bases left between them. The CDR3 sequence is 15 residues long. In germline, CDR1 is SEHNR, CDR2 FQNEAQ (reference sequence). The CDR3 region has the DNA TGTGCCAGCAGCTTGAAAGGGGCCCCTTCTGATGGCTACACCTTC. Translation: CASSLKGAPSDGYTF.

The chain recombines TRBV20-1 with TRBJ1-1; tentatively, D is TRBD1 (6 bases). V was cut by 5 bases and J by 10 bases, with 14 bases left in between. The germline CDR1 and CDR2 sequences are DFQATT and SNEGSKA (reference sequence). This CDR3 has 11 residues. Here the CDR3 reads CSALGVGGAFF. The CDR3 DNA is TGCAGTGCTCTCGGGGTAGGGGGAGCTTTCTTT.

This chain joins TRBV27 and TRBJ2-7, with 10 nucleotides matching TRBD2. V gave up 10 bases and J gave up 2 bases; unmatched junction bases: 8. The CDR3 is made up of 14 amino acids. Germline lookup yields CDR1 MNHEY and CDR2 SMNVEV (reference sequence). The CDR3 sequence: CATALAGATYEQYF. The CDR3 region has the DNA TGTGCCACTGCGCTAGCGGGAGCTACCTACGAGCAGTACTTC.

This clone was observed at least ten times. This chain uses TRBV21-1 with TRBJ1-5; TRBD1, the table's D call, lacks a check against the DNA. TRBV21-1 is an annotated pseudogene. The CDR3 loop spans 20 amino acids. For the CDR3, the DNA is TGTGCCAGCAGCAAATATTCTATACTGGCAGGGGACATCAGCAATCAGCCCCAGCATTTT. Its translation is CASSKYSILAGDISNQPQHF.